One sample yielded the 7 T cell receptor beta chains listed below, sequenced in a study of cytomegalovirus exposure and HLA in healthy donors (dated 2017 in TCRdb). Library generation was performed with the immunoSEQ multiplex PCR assay. For the multiplex PCR, a mixture combining 60 forward primers for TCR Vbeta segments and 13 reverse primers for TCR Jbeta segments was used. Imported from immuneACCESS, the table was reduced by TCRdb to in-frame sequences with V and J called. These copies leave out some clones; in studies compared against another copy, an unresolved V gene accounts for under half, and the cause of the remainder is not known. Present in this sample are 160,000 or so clones, 60% to 80% of which were seen just once. The ten largest account for more than 1.2% of the sample. Input material: PBMCs. The receptors stem from a male donor in good health and CMV-seronegative.

The chain has TRBV27 and TRBJ2-1; 7 bases are shared with TRBD1. The CDR3 consists of 13 residues. The germline gives CDR1 MNHEY, CDR2 SMNVEV (reference sequence). J was trimmed by 8 bases and V by 4 bases; bases with no gene match: 5. The CDR3 region has the DNA TGTGCCAGCAGTTCCCCAGGGGGAGATGAGCAGTTCTTC. This translates into CASSSPGGDEQFF.

This chain links TRBV6-5 with TRBJ1-1; 8 positions agree with TRBD1. Looked up from germline, CDR1 is MNHEY and CDR2 is SVGAGI. This CDR3 is built from 14 residues. V lost 4 bases, J lost 5 bases, and 6 bases stayed unmatched. CDR3 bases: TGTGCCAGCAGTTTCGGACAGGGAGGTACTGAAGCTTTCTTT. The encoded protein is CASSFGQGGTEAFF.

The CDR3 is CASSLVQGARTGELFF. CDR3 sequence (DNA): TGTGCCAGCAGTTTAGTCCAGGGGGCGAGGACCGGGGAGCTGTTTTTT. This rearrangement joins TRBV28 to TRBJ2-2; 8 bases are a match to TRBD1. V lost 2 bases, J lost 5 bases, and 7 bases stayed unmatched. The CDR3 is 16 residues long. Germline V gene data show CDR1 as MDHEN and CDR2 as SYDVKM.

The chain is built from TRBV7-9 and TRBJ2-3; the D gene is possibly TRBD2 (6 bases). Germline assignment: CDR1 SEHNR and CDR2 FQNEAQ (reference sequence). V lost 6 bases, J lost 3 bases, and 16 bases lay in between. The CDR3 loop spans 15 amino acids. The CDR3 sequence is CASSLWGDRTDTQYF. Written as DNA, the CDR3 is TGTGCCAGCAGTCTTTGGGGGGACCGTACAGATACGCAGTATTTT.

This chain joins TRBV18 and TRBJ2-1, with 8 bases aligning to TRBD1. With 4 bases clipped from V and 8 bases from J, the junction kept 4 bases outside the gene matches. Germline-derived CDR1 and CDR2 are KGHSH and LQKENI. This CDR3 has 13 residues. CDR3 sequence reads: CASSRQGADEQFF. The CDR3 bases are TGTGCCAGCTCACGTCAGGGGGCCGATGAGCAGTTCTTC.

The V and J genes are TRBV19 and TRBJ2-1; 15 positions match TRBD2. Germline V gives CDR1 LNHDA, CDR2 SQIVND (reference sequence). With V trimmed by 4 bases and J by 9 bases, 7 bases remained unmatched. This CDR3 has 16 residues. CDR3 loop: CASSTRTSGGAGEQFF. The CDR3 bases are TGTGCCAGTAGTACCCGGACTAGCGGGGGGGCCGGTGAGCAGTTCTTC.

CDR3 amino acids: CASSSTRQAYGYTF. CDR3 DNA sequence: TGTGCCAGCAGCTCAACTCGACAGGCCTATGGCTACACCTTC. This sequence joins TRBV7-2 and TRBJ1-2; a weak D match, TRBD1 (6 bases). The CDR3 length is 14 residues. V was clipped by 4 bases and J by 4 bases, with 13 bases between them. Germline V gives CDR1 SGHTA, CDR2 FQGNSA.